This T cell receptor beta chain was obtained from a study of blood T cells in healthy people across ages. A second about 7 to 11 cycle PCR used barcoded and J-beta primers. TCRdb re-derived calls from the 5' RACE reads in MiXCR, one entry per CDR3 protein. The table shows about 780,000 distinct CDR3 sequences, with about 47% occurring only once. The CDR3 is 15 amino acids. V was shortened by 1 base and J by 4 bases, with 13 bases between the two germline ends. From germline, CDR1 is SGHTA and CDR2 FQGNSA. Ten or more counts support this clonotype. The sample consisted of blood. This TCR was sampled from a man older than 75 in good health. The rearrangement links TRBV7-2 to TRBJ1-2, with D hard to call. The CDR3 is CASSLVGNRFYGYTF. The CDR3 DNA reads as TGTGCCAGCAGCTTAGTTGGGAACAGATTCTATGGCTACACCTTC. The whole variable domain, remainder taken from reference TRBV7-2 and TRBJ1-2, is GAGVSQSPSNKVTEKGKDVELRCDPISGHTALYWYRQSLGQGLEFLIYFQGNSAPDKSGLPSDRFSAERTGGSVSTLTIQRTQQEDSAVYLCASSLVGNRFYGYTFGSGTRLTVV.